This T cell receptor beta chain appears in the sequencing data of a study of blood T cell repertoires in COVID-19. Method: immunoSEQ multiplex PCR; TCRdb's copy keeps in-frame clones and lacks some. The sample consists of 180,000 or so clones, roughly 81% of them appearing once. The V segment lost 1 base and the J segment 1 base; nucleotides outside the gene matches: 13. Germline V gene data show CDR1 as MGHRA and CDR2 as YSYEKL. This CDR3 comprises 18 residues. This TCR was recovered from a woman older than 75 with COVID-19, enrolled during active disease. Sequencing input: peripheral blood. The chain carries TRBV4-1 and TRBJ2-7; 7 bases are shared with TRBD1. Here the CDR3 reads CASSQGSLELDRSYEQYF. CDR3 nucleotides: TGCGCCAGCAGCCAAGGTTCCTTAGAGTTGGACAGGTCCTACGAGCAGTACTTC.